This T cell receptor (beta chain) was profiled in a study of Ad26.COV2.S vaccination and SARS-CoV-2 variants. General observations from the study: Overall T cell responses may have been underestimated by the analyses of TCR breadth and depth.

Trimming removed 7 bases at V and 12 bases at J, with 25 bases between. This CDR3 has 15 amino acids. Germline V gene data show CDR1 as LNHDA and CDR2 as SQIVND (reference sequence). The sample's treatment: around 19 received Ad26.COV2.S at low or high dose, single or two shots; several received placebo; per-sample allocation not given. Day 63 after the first vaccine or placebo injection was the time point for sampling. Boston provided a donor who was an adult aged 18-55 years. In the case of this clone: Its specificity is unknown.

Using immunoSEQ multiplex PCR, the repertoire was profiled, and TCRdb retains in-frame clones only, with some absent. The sample has around 450,000 clones, 80% to 90% seen once. The chain couples TRBV19 to TRBJ1-5; D gene uncertain. This receptor was identified in a person between 18 and 65 years old who received the Ad26.COV2.S COVID-19 vaccine or a placebo. The sample in question was peripheral blood, obtained in a trial of Ad26.COV2.S vaccine versus placebo. The CDR3 DNA reads as TGTGCCAGTACTCCCTCGGGAGGGTTGATCGGGCTCCAGCATTTT. Its protein product is CASTPSGGLIGLQHF.